This is a list of T cell receptor beta chains from one sample in a study of cytomegalovirus exposure and HLA in healthy donors. Using immunoSEQ multiplex PCR, the repertoire was profiled, and TCRdb retains in-frame clones only, with some absent. The sample records some 190,000 clones, about three quarters being singletons. The sequenced sample was PBMCs. The receptor set was obtained from a woman aged 40 to 49 in good health and CMV-seronegative. Both conserved end residues are part of each CDR3. Fields, in order: D gene, CDR3 length, J gene, V gene, CDR3 protein, CDR3 DNA. D genes are given only for firm matches.

TRBD2 16 TRBJ2-6 TRBV30 CAWGSGRTLRANVLTF TGTGCCTGGGGTAGCGGGAGAACTCTGAGGGCCAACGTCCTGACTTTC
. 14 TRBJ2-5 TRBV5-8 CASSRPLGLETQYF TGTGCCAGCAGCCGACCTCTGGGGCTAGAGACCCAGTACTTC
TRBD1 15 TRBJ2-7 TRBV7-6 CASSLVAGTDYEQYF TGTGCCAGCAGCTTAGTCGCCGGGACAGACTACGAGCAGTACTTC
TRBD2 14 TRBJ2-1 TRBV19 CACQSGRAGNEQFF TGTGCCTGTCAAAGCGGGAGGGCCGGCAATGAGCAGTTCTTC
. 11 TRBJ1-2 TRBV5-6 CASSPGYGYTF TGTGCCAGCAGCCCGGGCTATGGCTACACCTTC
TRBD2 18 TRBJ2-5 TRBV5-4 CASSLAASGRAMGETQYF TGTGCCAGCAGCTTGGCGGCTAGCGGGAGGGCCATGGGAGAGACCCAGTACTTC
TRBD2 14 TRBJ2-1 TRBV29-1 CSANLAGGLNEQFF TGCAGCGCTAATTTAGCGGGAGGGCTAAATGAGCAGTTCTTC
TRBD1 16 TRBJ1-1 TRBV25-1 CASSGFTGGGFLGAFF TGTGCCAGCAGTGGATTTACAGGGGGCGGGTTTCTCGGGGCTTTCTTT
TRBD2 16 TRBJ2-5 TRBV7-3 CASSLSAGAGQETQYF TGTGCCAGCAGCTTAAGTGCGGGAGCGGGACAAGAGACCCAGTACTTC
TRBD1 14 TRBJ1-2 TRBV9 CASSVPGQTFGYTF TGTGCCAGCAGCGTACCGGGACAGACTTTTGGCTACACCTTC
TRBD2 15 TRBJ2-1 TRBV7-3 CASSQVTSGSDEQFF TGTGCCAGCAGCCAAGTGACTAGCGGGAGCGATGAGCAGTTCTTC
. 14 TRBJ1-2 TRBV7-2 CASSLPGQAYGYTF TGTGCCAGCAGCTTACCGGGACAAGCCTATGGCTACACCTTC
. 13 TRBJ2-7 TRBV7-2 CASSPTSGLEQYF TGTGCCAGCAGCCCTACCAGCGGGCTCGAGCAGTACTTC